This T cell receptor beta chain was sequenced for a study of blood T cell repertoires in COVID-19. This clone showed up just a few times. Looked up from germline, CDR1 is SGHDN and CDR2 is FVKESK. This CDR3 contains 15 residues. V dropped 0 bases and J dropped 7 bases, with 13 bases sitting between them. Data came from immunoSEQ multiplex PCR; TCRdb stores just in-frame clones and leaves some out. Of almost 250,000 clones in the sample, 85% to 90% were seen once. The chain employs TRBV14 and TRBJ1-3; D not certain. The sample comprised PBMCs or T cells enriched from blood (not recorded which). This clonotype originated in a woman in her forties or fifties who had recovered from COVID-19. CDR3 sequence (DNA): TGTGCCAGCAGCCAAGATTTCGGGGTACGGAACACCATATATTTT. This codes for CASSQDFGVRNTIYF. The full variable domain, rest sourced from reference TRBV14 and TRBJ1-3, is EAGVTQFPSHSVIEKGQTVTLRCDPISGHDNLYWYRRVMGKEIKFLLHFVKESKQDESGMPNNRFLAERTGGTYSTLKVQPAELEDSGVYFCASSQDFGVRNTIYFGEGSWLTVV.